The 7 T cell receptor beta chains reported below all come from one sample, sequenced in a study of T cells in lung cancer brain metastases. Produced via immunoSEQ multiplex PCR; TCRdb's table is partial and in-frame only. The table shows approximately 2,200 clones, with around 91% occurring only once. Material for sequencing was tumor tissue from the primary lung tumor. These receptors were taken from a man aged 70 or older with non-small cell lung cancer.

This chain connects TRBV14 to TRBJ1-2; no clear D gene. The CDR3 extends over 13 amino acids. CDR1 is SGHDN, CDR2 FVKESK, per germline. Between the trimmed V and J ends, which lost 5 bases and 5 bases, there was a span of 12 bases. The CDR3 protein is CASSTGRGYGYTF. In DNA form, the CDR3 reads TGTGCCAGCAGCACCGGCCGCGGGTATGGCTACACCTTC.

V gene TRBV7-9 combines with J gene TRBJ1-1; D may be TRBD1 (5 bases). Germline V lookup: CDR1 SEHNR, CDR2 FQNEAQ (reference sequence). The CDR3 is 16 amino acids. V was clipped by 5 bases and J by 3 bases, with 19 bases between them. The CDR3 DNA follows: TGTGCCAGCAGCCGAGAGTGGGTCAGGGAGGACACTGAAGCTTTCTTT. As protein: CASSREWVREDTEAFF.

The chain carries TRBV6-1 and TRBJ2-7; a possible D gene is TRBD2 (6 bases). There are 15 residues in the CDR3. Trimming cost V 8 bases and J 0 bases, with 17 bases left between them. Germline loops: CDR1 MNHNS, CDR2 SASEGT. CDR3 sequence (DNA): TGTGCCAGCCGACTAACCGGGACTGACTCCTACGAGCAGTACTTC. This sequence encodes CASRLTGTDSYEQYF.

The chain employs TRBV11-2 and TRBJ1-2; unclear D gene. This CDR3 has 12 residues. CDR1 is SGHAT and CDR2 is FQNNGV in the germline V gene. V lost 5 bases to trimming and J lost 1 base, with 5 bases between them. Written as DNA, the CDR3 is TGTGCCAGCAGCCCAAATAACTATGGCTACACCTTC. It yields the protein CASSPNNYGYTF.

The V and J genes are TRBV21-1 and TRBJ1-3. TRBV21-1 is an annotated pseudogene. The CDR3 is 16 residues long. CDR3: CASSKGGATSGNTIYF. The CDR3 DNA reads as TGTGCCAGCAGCAAAGGAGGGGCCACCTCTGGAAACACCATATATTTT.

This chain links TRBV7-2 with TRBJ2-5, with D perhaps TRBD1 or TRBD2 (7 bases each). The length of the CDR3 is 14 residues. The V end was cut by 9 bases, the J end by 5 bases, with 19 bases between. Looked up from germline, CDR1 is SGHTA and CDR2 is FQGNSA. The CDR3 DNA sequence: TGTGCCAGTAAATACAGGGGAGGGATGGAGACCCAGTACTTC. It encodes CASKYRGGMETQYF.

The sample holds a few counts of this clone. The chain employs TRBV14 and TRBJ2-2; D ambiguous. V lost 8 bases and J lost 3, with 4 bases in between. Germline CDR1 and CDR2: SGHDN and FVKESK. The CDR3 has 11 amino acids. The CDR3, as DNA: TGTGCCAGCTCCCACACCGGGGAGCTGTTTTTT. Protein sequence: CASSHTGELFF.